The rows below give T cell receptor beta chains drawn from one sample of a study of T cell responses to AZD1222 COVID-19 vaccine. Sequencing was performed with immunoSEQ multiplex PCR; in TCRdb, only in-frame clones are kept and a portion is missing. The sample holds 130,000 or so clones, over 75% seen once. The sequencing used peripheral blood, collected on day 0 of AZD1222 vaccination. These receptor sequences come from an adult in good health. The CDR3 runs from the conserved cysteine through the conserved F or W. The D gene is left open where the match is weak. Clone size, where shown, is once, few, many, or a class for clones that have expanded.

j_gene: TRBJ2-3; d_gene: -; abundance: -; v_gene: TRBV5-1; CDR3nt: TGCGCCAGCAGCCCGAACGCCAAGGGGGCAGATACGCAGTATTTT; CDR3aa: CASSPNAKGADTQYF
j_gene: TRBJ1-2; d_gene: -; abundance: -; v_gene: TRBV11-2; CDR3nt: TGTGCCAGCAGCTTAGGAGTGATGGATGGCTACACCTTC; CDR3aa: CASSLGVMDGYTF
j_gene: TRBJ1-4; d_gene: TRBD1; abundance: -; v_gene: TRBV5-1; CDR3nt: TGCGCCAGCAGCTTGCAGGGGGCGAAGGGTGAAAAACTGTTTTTT; CDR3aa: CASSLQGAKGEKLFF
j_gene: TRBJ2-3; d_gene: TRBD2; abundance: -; v_gene: TRBV5-6; CDR3nt: TGTGCCAGCAGCGGCAGCGGGGAAAGCACAGATACGCAGTATTTT; CDR3aa: CASSGSGESTDTQYF
j_gene: TRBJ2-7; d_gene: TRBD1; abundance: -; v_gene: TRBV6-5; CDR3nt: TGTGCCAGCAGTACGTGGGACAGCCAGTACTTC; CDR3aa: CASSTWDSQYF
j_gene: TRBJ2-5; d_gene: TRBD1; abundance: -; v_gene: TRBV7-6; CDR3nt: TGTGCCAGCAGCCTCCTGTGGGAGGACAGGGCACGGGAGACCCAGTACTTC; CDR3aa: CASSLLWEDRARETQYF
j_gene: TRBJ2-2; d_gene: -; abundance: -; v_gene: TRBV4-1; CDR3nt: TGCGCCAGCAGCCAAGATCAGGCCGGGACGGTTACCGGGGAGCTGTTTTTT; CDR3aa: CASSQDQAGTVTGELFF
j_gene: TRBJ2-7; d_gene: TRBD1; abundance: -; v_gene: TRBV20-1; CDR3nt: TGCAGTGCCCCGACAGGGGTTAAGCAGTACTTC; CDR3aa: CSAPTGVKQYF
j_gene: TRBJ1-6; d_gene: -; abundance: -; v_gene: TRBV3-1/TRBV3-2; CDR3nt: TGTGCCAGCAGCCGGGGGTTCTACAGGGTAAATAATTCACCCCTCCACTTT; CDR3aa: CASSRGFYRVNNSPLHF
j_gene: TRBJ1-3; d_gene: -; abundance: -; v_gene: TRBV28; CDR3nt: TGTGCCAGCAGTTTCCCTGCGTCCGGCACCATATATTTT; CDR3aa: CASSFPASGTIYF
j_gene: TRBJ1-6; d_gene: -; abundance: -; v_gene: TRBV11-2; CDR3nt: TGTGCCAGCAGCTTGAGGTCAGGGGCAGGGCCCTCCTATAATTCACCCCTCCACTTT; CDR3aa: CASSLRSGAGPSYNSPLHF
j_gene: TRBJ1-2; d_gene: -; abundance: -; v_gene: TRBV10-3; CDR3nt: TGTGCCATCAGGGACTCATCTGGCCCCTATGGCTACACCTTC; CDR3aa: CAIRDSSGPYGYTF
j_gene: TRBJ2-1; d_gene: TRBD2; abundance: once; v_gene: TRBV18; CDR3nt: TGTGCCAGCTACAAACGACTAGCGGGGGGCCCTGGGAATGAGCAGTTCTTC; CDR3aa: CASYKRLAGGPGNEQFF
j_gene: TRBJ2-7; d_gene: TRBD1; abundance: -; v_gene: TRBV7-2; CDR3nt: TGTGCCAGCAGCTCGCAGATTACGACAGGGGGCGGGCAGTACTTC; CDR3aa: CASSSQITTGGGQYF
j_gene: TRBJ1-2; d_gene: TRBD1; abundance: -; v_gene: TRBV5-1; CDR3nt: TGCGCCAGCAGCTTGGACAGGGGGAACTATGGCTACACCTTC; CDR3aa: CASSLDRGNYGYTF
j_gene: TRBJ2-5; d_gene: TRBD2; abundance: once; v_gene: TRBV6-5; CDR3nt: TGTGCCAGCAGTTACCAGGGAGGGGAGACCCAGTACTTC; CDR3aa: CASSYQGGETQYF
j_gene: TRBJ1-3; d_gene: -; abundance: -; v_gene: TRBV9; CDR3nt: TGTGCCAGCAGCATCGGGCCAGCGCAAACTTACTCTGGAAACACCATATATTTT; CDR3aa: CASSIGPAQTYSGNTIYF
j_gene: TRBJ1-3; d_gene: -; abundance: -; v_gene: TRBV19; CDR3nt: TGTGCCAGTAGTAGGTTGGGCACCTCTGGAAACACCATATATTTT; CDR3aa: CASSRLGTSGNTIYF
j_gene: TRBJ2-7; d_gene: -; abundance: once; v_gene: TRBV6-5; CDR3nt: TGTGCCAGCAGCCGCGGGCGCATGGGAGGCTCCGAGCAGTACTTC; CDR3aa: CASSRGRMGGSEQYF
j_gene: TRBJ1-3; d_gene: -; abundance: -; v_gene: TRBV3-1/TRBV3-2; CDR3nt: TGTGCCAGCAGCCGCGGCGGCTCTGGAAACACCATATATTTT; CDR3aa: CASSRGGSGNTIYF
j_gene: TRBJ2-5; d_gene: TRBD1; abundance: -; v_gene: TRBV30; CDR3nt: TGTGCCTGGAGTAGGGGGACAGGTCAAGAGACCCAGTACTTC; CDR3aa: CAWSRGTGQETQYF
j_gene: TRBJ2-5; d_gene: -; abundance: -; v_gene: TRBV11-2; CDR3nt: TGTGCCAGCAGCGCACAGGGCGGCAAGGGAGAGACCCAGTACTTC; CDR3aa: CASSAQGGKGETQYF
j_gene: TRBJ2-1; d_gene: TRBD2; abundance: -; v_gene: TRBV19; CDR3nt: TGTGCCAGTAGCTTACCCGGGACTAGCGGGGGATACAATGAGCAGTTCTTC; CDR3aa: CASSLPGTSGGYNEQFF
j_gene: TRBJ2-7; d_gene: -; abundance: once; v_gene: TRBV6-8; CDR3nt: TGTGCCAGCAGTTACTCGTGGGGTCCCCACGAGCAGTACTTC; CDR3aa: CASSYSWGPHEQYF
j_gene: TRBJ2-3; d_gene: -; abundance: -; v_gene: TRBV6-4; CDR3nt: TGTGCCAGCAGTGAAGGAGATACGCAGTATTTT; CDR3aa: CASSEGDTQYF
j_gene: TRBJ2-1; d_gene: -; abundance: once; v_gene: TRBV15; CDR3nt: TGTGCCACCTATCAGCCGGGCGTCTACAATGAGCAGTTCTTC; CDR3aa: CATYQPGVYNEQFF
j_gene: TRBJ2-4; d_gene: -; abundance: -; v_gene: TRBV12-2; CDR3nt: TGTGCAAGTCGCTTGGTACAGATAAGGAACATTCAGTACTTC; CDR3aa: CASRLVQIRNIQYF
j_gene: TRBJ1-2; d_gene: -; abundance: -; v_gene: TRBV5-8; CDR3nt: TGTGCCAGCAGCTTGGGTGGGGCCCTCTATGGCTACACCTTC; CDR3aa: CASSLGGALYGYTF
j_gene: TRBJ2-2; d_gene: -; abundance: -; v_gene: TRBV18; CDR3nt: TGTGCCAGCTCACCATTTGGTCCACCCAGCGGGGAGCTGTTTTTT; CDR3aa: CASSPFGPPSGELFF
j_gene: TRBJ1-2; d_gene: TRBD1; abundance: -; v_gene: TRBV6-2/TRBV6-3; CDR3nt: TGTGCCAGCAGTTATGGGACAGGGGGCGGCTATGGCTACACCTTC; CDR3aa: CASSYGTGGGYGYTF
j_gene: TRBJ1-4; d_gene: TRBD1; abundance: -; v_gene: TRBV19; CDR3nt: TGTGCCAGTAGTATTGTTCCGGGGACAGTCGAAAAACTGTTTTTT; CDR3aa: CASSIVPGTVEKLFF
j_gene: TRBJ1-1; d_gene: TRBD1; abundance: -; v_gene: TRBV11-2; CDR3nt: TGTGCCAGCAGCACTGGACAGGGCCTAGGAGCTTTCTTT; CDR3aa: CASSTGQGLGAFF
j_gene: TRBJ1-1; d_gene: -; abundance: -; v_gene: TRBV5-1; CDR3nt: TGCGCCAGCAGCTTCGGTCCAGGGGCCACTGAAGCTTTCTTT; CDR3aa: CASSFGPGATEAFF
j_gene: TRBJ1-3; d_gene: -; abundance: -; v_gene: TRBV5-1; CDR3nt: TGCGCCAGCAGTCCCTACGGGGGAGGCGGAAACACCATATATTTT; CDR3aa: CASSPYGGGGNTIYF
j_gene: TRBJ1-1; d_gene: -; abundance: -; v_gene: TRBV24-1; CDR3nt: TGTGCCACCAGTGGCGGGGGCCGCACTGAAGCTTTCTTT; CDR3aa: CATSGGGRTEAFF
j_gene: TRBJ1-6; d_gene: -; abundance: -; v_gene: TRBV3-1/TRBV3-2; CDR3nt: TGTGCCAGCAGCCAGGGACTCCATAATTCACCCCTCCACTTT; CDR3aa: CASSQGLHNSPLHF
j_gene: TRBJ2-7; d_gene: -; abundance: once; v_gene: TRBV28; CDR3nt: TGTGCCAGCAGTTTCATCCAGGTTAGCCTCTACGAGCAGTACTTC; CDR3aa: CASSFIQVSLYEQYF
j_gene: TRBJ1-5; d_gene: -; abundance: -; v_gene: TRBV9; CDR3nt: TGTGCCAGCAGCGTAGCGGGGAGTCAGCCCCAGCATTTT; CDR3aa: CASSVAGSQPQHF
j_gene: TRBJ2-1; d_gene: -; abundance: once; v_gene: TRBV7-2; CDR3nt: TGTGCCAGCAGCCATTTAGCCCCACCCTTGGGGCAGGGTTACAATGAGCAGTTCTTC; CDR3aa: CASSHLAPPLGQGYNEQFF
j_gene: TRBJ2-7; d_gene: -; abundance: -; v_gene: TRBV9; CDR3nt: TGTGCCAGCAGCTCGCAGGGCTACGAGCAGTACTTC; CDR3aa: CASSSQGYEQYF
j_gene: TRBJ1-2; d_gene: -; abundance: -; v_gene: TRBV7-9; CDR3nt: TGTGCCAGCAGTCCCCCCAGGGTGTCTAACTATGGCTACACCTTC; CDR3aa: CASSPPRVSNYGYTF
j_gene: TRBJ2-5; d_gene: TRBD2; abundance: few; v_gene: TRBV7-2; CDR3nt: TGTGCCAGCAGCTACTTGGGGGGGATGGAGACCCAGTACTTC; CDR3aa: CASSYLGGMETQYF
j_gene: TRBJ1-1; d_gene: -; abundance: -; v_gene: TRBV12-1; CDR3nt: TGTGCCAGCAGCTTTGCGGTGGCACCCCTAGGTGAAGCTTTCTTT; CDR3aa: CASSFAVAPLGEAFF
j_gene: TRBJ2-7; d_gene: -; abundance: -; v_gene: TRBV19; CDR3nt: TGTGCCAGTAGTATAGATGTATTAGCGGCCTCCTACGAGCAGTACTTC; CDR3aa: CASSIDVLAASYEQYF
j_gene: TRBJ1-1; d_gene: -; abundance: -; v_gene: TRBV3-1/TRBV3-2; CDR3nt: TGTGCCAGCAGCCGCCGGTCGTCAACTACGAACACTGAAGCTTTCTTT; CDR3aa: CASSRRSSTTNTEAFF
j_gene: TRBJ1-5; d_gene: -; abundance: -; v_gene: TRBV12-3/TRBV12-4; CDR3nt: TGTGCCAGCAGTTTACCCGGGGGGCAGCCCCAGCATTTT; CDR3aa: CASSLPGGQPQHF
j_gene: TRBJ2-7; d_gene: -; abundance: once; v_gene: TRBV7-2; CDR3nt: TGTGCCAGCAGCTTATTCGGGGCGGCTTACGAGCAGTACTTC; CDR3aa: CASSLFGAAYEQYF
j_gene: TRBJ1-2; d_gene: TRBD1; abundance: once; v_gene: TRBV27; CDR3nt: TGTGCCAGCAGGAAGACAGGGGGCGGTGGCTACACCTTC; CDR3aa: CASRKTGGGGYTF
j_gene: TRBJ1-6; d_gene: -; abundance: -; v_gene: TRBV4-3; CDR3nt: TGCGCCAGCAGCCAAGATCTAGGGCGGAATAATTCACCCCTCCACTTT; CDR3aa: CASSQDLGRNNSPLHF
j_gene: TRBJ2-2; d_gene: TRBD1; abundance: -; v_gene: TRBV9; CDR3nt: TGTGCCAGCAGCGTATACCCCCCCGGACAGGGTGGCACCGGGGAGCTGTTTTTT; CDR3aa: CASSVYPPGQGGTGELFF
j_gene: TRBJ1-2; d_gene: -; abundance: -; v_gene: TRBV5-8; CDR3nt: TGTGCCAGCAGCTTTCGACAGCAAGTCTATGGCTACACCTTC; CDR3aa: CASSFRQQVYGYTF
j_gene: TRBJ2-3; d_gene: -; abundance: -; v_gene: TRBV7-2; CDR3nt: TGTGCCAGCAGCTCAACAGGGAGACGTACAGATACGCAGTATTTT; CDR3aa: CASSSTGRRTDTQYF